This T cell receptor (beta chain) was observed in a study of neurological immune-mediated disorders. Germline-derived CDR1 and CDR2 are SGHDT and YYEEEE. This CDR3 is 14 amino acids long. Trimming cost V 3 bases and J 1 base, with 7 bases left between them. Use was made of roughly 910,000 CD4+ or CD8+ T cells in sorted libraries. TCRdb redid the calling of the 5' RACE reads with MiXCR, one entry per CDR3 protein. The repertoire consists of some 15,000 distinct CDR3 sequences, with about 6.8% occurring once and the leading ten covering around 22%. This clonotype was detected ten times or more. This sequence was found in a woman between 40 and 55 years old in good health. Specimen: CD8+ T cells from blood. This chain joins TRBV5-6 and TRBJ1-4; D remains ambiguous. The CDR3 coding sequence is TGTGCCAGCAGCTACCTTGGAACTAATGAAAAACTGTTTTTT. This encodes CASSYLGTNEKLFF.